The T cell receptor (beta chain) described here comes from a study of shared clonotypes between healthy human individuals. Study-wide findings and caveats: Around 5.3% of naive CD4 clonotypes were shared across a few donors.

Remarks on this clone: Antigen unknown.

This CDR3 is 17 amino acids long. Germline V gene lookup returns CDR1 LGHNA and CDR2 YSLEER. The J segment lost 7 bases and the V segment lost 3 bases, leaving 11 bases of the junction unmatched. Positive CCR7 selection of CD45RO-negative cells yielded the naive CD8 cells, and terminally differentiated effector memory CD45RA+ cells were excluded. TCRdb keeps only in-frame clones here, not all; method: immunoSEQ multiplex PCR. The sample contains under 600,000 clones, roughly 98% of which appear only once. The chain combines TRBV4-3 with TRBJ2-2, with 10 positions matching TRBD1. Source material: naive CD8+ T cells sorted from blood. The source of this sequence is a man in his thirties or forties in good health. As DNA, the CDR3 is TGCGCCAGCAGCCAGGAACCGGGACAGGGGATCGGCGGGGAGCTGTTTTTT. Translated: CASSQEPGQGIGGELFF.